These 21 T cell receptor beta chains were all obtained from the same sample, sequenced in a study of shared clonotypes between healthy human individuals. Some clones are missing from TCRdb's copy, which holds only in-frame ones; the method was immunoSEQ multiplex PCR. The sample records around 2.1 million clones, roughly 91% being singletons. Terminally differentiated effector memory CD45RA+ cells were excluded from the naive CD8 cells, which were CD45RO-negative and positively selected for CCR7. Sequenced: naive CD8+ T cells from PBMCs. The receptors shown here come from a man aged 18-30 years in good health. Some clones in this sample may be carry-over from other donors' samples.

The CDR3 loop reads CASSIAGSEQYF. In nucleotides, the CDR3 is TGTGCCAGTAGTATAGCCGGGAGCGAGCAGTACTTC. The V call is TRBV19, the J call TRBJ2-7; possibly TRBD2 for D (6 bases). Germline V lookup: CDR1 LNHDA, CDR2 SQIVND (reference sequence). Trimming stripped 1 base from V and 6 bases from J, with 7 bases between. There are 12 residues in the CDR3.

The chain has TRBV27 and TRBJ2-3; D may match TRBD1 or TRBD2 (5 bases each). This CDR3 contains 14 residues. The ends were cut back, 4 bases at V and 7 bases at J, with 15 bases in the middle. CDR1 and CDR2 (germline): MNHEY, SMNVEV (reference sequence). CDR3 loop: CASSSGTQRYTQYF. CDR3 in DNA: TGTGCCAGCAGTTCCGGGACCCAGAGGTATACGCAGTATTTT.

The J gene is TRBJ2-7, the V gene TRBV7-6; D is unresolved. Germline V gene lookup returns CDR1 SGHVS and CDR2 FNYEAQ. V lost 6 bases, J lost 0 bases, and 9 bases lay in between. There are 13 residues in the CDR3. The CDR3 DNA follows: TGTGCCAGCAGTCGTATTAGCTCCTACGAGCAGTACTTC. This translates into CASSRISSYEQYF.

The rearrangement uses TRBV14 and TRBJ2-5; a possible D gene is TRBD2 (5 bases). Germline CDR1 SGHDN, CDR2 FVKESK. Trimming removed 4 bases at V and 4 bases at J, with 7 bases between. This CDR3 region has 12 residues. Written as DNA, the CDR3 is TGTGCCAGCAGCCTAAGCGGAGAGACCCAGTACTTC. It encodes CASSLSGETQYF.

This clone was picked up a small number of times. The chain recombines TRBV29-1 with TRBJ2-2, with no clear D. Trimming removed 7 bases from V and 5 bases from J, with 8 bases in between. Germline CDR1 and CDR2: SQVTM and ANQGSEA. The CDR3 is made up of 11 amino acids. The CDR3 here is CSAEVTGELFF. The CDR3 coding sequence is TGCAGCGCTGAGGTAACCGGGGAGCTGTTTTTT.

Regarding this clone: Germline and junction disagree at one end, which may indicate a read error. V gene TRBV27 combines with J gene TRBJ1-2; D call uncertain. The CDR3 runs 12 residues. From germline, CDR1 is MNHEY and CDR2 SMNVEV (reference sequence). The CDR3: CASGLRNYGYTF. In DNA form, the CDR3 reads TGTGCCAGCGGTTTGAGGAACTATGGCTACACCTTC.

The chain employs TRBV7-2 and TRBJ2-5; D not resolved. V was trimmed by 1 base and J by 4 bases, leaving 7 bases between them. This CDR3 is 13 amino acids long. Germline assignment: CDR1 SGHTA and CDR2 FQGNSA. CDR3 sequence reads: CASSLGSLETQYF. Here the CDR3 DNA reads TGTGCCAGCAGCTTAGGGAGCCTAGAGACCCAGTACTTC.

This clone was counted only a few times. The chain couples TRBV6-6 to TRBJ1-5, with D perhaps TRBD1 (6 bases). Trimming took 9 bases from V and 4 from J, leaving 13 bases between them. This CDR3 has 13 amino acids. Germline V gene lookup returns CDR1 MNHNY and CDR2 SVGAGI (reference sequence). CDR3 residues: CASRTDRNQPQHF. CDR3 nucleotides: TGTGCCAGTCGGACGGACAGAAATCAGCCCCAGCATTTT.

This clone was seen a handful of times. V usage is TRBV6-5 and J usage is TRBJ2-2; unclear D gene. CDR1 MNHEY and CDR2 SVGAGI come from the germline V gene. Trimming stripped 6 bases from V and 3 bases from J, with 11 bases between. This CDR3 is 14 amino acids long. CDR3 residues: CASRWYPYTGELFF. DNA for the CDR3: TGTGCCAGCAGGTGGTACCCGTACACCGGGGAGCTGTTTTTT.

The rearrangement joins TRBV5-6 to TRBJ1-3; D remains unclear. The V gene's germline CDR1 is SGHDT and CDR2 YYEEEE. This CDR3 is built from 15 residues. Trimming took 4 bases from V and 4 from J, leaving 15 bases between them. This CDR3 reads CASSPRRDGGNTIYF. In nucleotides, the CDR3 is TGTGCCAGCAGCCCCCGCCGGGATGGGGGAAACACCATATATTTT.

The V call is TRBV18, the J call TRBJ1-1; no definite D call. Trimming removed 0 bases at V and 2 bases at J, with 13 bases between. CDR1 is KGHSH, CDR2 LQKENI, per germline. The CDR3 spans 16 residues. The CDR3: CASSPPPGSLNTEAFF. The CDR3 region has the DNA TGTGCCAGCTCACCACCGCCGGGGAGCTTAAACACTGAAGCTTTCTTT.

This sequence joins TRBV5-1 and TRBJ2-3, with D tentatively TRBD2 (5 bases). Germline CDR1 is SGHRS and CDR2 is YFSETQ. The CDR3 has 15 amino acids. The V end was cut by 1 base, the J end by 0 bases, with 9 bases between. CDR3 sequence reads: CASSLPGTSTDTQYF. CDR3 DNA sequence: TGCGCCAGCAGCTTGCCGGGAACTAGCACAGATACGCAGTATTTT.

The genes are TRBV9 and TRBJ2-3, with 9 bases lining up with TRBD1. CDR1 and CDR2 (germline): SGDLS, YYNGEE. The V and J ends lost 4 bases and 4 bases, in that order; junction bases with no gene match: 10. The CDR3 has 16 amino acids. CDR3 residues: CASSSPGQGRADTQYF. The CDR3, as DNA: TGTGCCAGCAGCTCCCCGGGACAGGGTCGCGCAGATACGCAGTATTTT. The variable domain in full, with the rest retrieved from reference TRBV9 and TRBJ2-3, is DSGVTQTPKHLITATGQRVTLRCSPRSGDLSVYWYQQSLDQGLQFLIQYYNGEERAKGNILERFSAQQFPDLHSELNLSSLELGDSALYFCASSSPGQGRADTQYFGPGTRLTVL.

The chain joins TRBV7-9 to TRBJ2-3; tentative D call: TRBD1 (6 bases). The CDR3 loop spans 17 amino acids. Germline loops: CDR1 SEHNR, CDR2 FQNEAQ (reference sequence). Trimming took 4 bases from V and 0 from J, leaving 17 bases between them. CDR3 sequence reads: CASSSPGTQDSTDTQYF. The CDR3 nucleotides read TGTGCCAGCAGCTCCCCCGGGACACAAGATAGCACAGATACGCAGTATTTT.

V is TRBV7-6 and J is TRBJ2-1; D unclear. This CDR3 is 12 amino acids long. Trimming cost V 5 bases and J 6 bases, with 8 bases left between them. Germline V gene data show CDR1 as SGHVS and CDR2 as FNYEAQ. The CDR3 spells CASSEKTNEQFF. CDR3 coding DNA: TGTGCCAGCAGCGAAAAAACCAATGAGCAGTTCTTC.

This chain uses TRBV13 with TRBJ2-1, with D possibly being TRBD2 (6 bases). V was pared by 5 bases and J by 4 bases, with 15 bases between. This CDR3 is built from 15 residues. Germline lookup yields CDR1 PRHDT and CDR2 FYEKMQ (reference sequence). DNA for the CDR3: TGTGCCAGCAGCCGGATGGGGGAGGAGTACAATGAGCAGTTCTTC. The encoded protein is CASSRMGEEYNEQFF.

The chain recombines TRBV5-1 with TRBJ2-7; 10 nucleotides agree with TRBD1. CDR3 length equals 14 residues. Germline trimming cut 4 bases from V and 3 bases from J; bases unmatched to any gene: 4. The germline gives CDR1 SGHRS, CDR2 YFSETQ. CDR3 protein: CASSKGTGDYEQYF. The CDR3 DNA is TGCGCCAGCAGCAAAGGGACAGGGGACTACGAGCAGTACTTC.

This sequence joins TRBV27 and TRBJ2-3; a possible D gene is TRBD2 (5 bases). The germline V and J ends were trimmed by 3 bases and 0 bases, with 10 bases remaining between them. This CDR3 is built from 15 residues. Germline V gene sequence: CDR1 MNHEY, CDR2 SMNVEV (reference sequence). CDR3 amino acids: CASSFVLVSTDTQYF. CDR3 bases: TGTGCCAGCAGTTTCGTACTAGTAAGCACAGATACGCAGTATTTT.

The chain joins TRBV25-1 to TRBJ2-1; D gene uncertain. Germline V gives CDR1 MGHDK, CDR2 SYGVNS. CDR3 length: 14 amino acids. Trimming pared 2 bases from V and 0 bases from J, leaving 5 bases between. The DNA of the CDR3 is TGTGCCAGCAGTGAACGGGTCTCCTACAATGAGCAGTTCTTC. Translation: CASSERVSYNEQFF.

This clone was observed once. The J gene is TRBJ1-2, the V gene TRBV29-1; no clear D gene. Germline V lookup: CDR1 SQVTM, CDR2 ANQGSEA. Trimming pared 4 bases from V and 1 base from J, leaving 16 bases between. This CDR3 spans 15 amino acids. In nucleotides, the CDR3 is TGCAGCGTTGTCCCCCCCTCTTGGAATAACTATGGCTACACCTTC. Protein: CSVVPPSWNNYGYTF.

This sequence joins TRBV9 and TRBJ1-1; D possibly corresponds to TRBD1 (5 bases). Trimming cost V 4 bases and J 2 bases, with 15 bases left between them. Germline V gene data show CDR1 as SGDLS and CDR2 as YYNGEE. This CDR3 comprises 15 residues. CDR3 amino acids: CASSPRGSSNTEAFF. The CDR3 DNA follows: TGTGCCAGCAGCCCCCGGGGCAGTTCTAACACTGAAGCTTTCTTT. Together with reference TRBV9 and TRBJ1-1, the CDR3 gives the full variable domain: DSGVTQTPKHLITATGQRVTLRCSPRSGDLSVYWYQQSLDQGLQFLIQYYNGEERAKGNILERFSAQQFPDLHSELNLSSLELGDSALYFCASSPRGSSNTEAFFGQGTRLTVV.